This entry lists 8 T cell receptor beta chains sequenced from one sample in a study of blood T cell repertoires in COVID-19 (dated by TCRdb to the early 2020s). The library came from the immunoSEQ multiplex PCR assay. Sourced from immuneACCESS, this table was stored by TCRdb with only in-frame sequences that have V and J called. A share of the clones is absent; for the studies checked, an unresolved V gene accounts for under half, and the remainder has no known explanation. The sample yields 150,000 to 200,000 clones; about 83% were counted once. The ten most abundant clones make up 7% to 9% of the sample. The sample comprised peripheral blood. The receptors were gathered from a man aged 60-69 years with acute or convalescent COVID-19.

The CDR3 DNA reads TGTGCCAGCAGCCAAGAGTGGCGGATTAATGAAAAACTGTTTTTT. This gives the protein CASSQEWRINEKLFF. This chain connects TRBV4-2 to TRBJ1-4, with D uncertain. Germline lookup yields CDR1 LGHNA and CDR2 YNFKEQ. Trimming left V 0 bases short and J 4 bases short, with 9 bases between. The CDR3 totals 15 residues.

The rearrangement joins TRBV30 to TRBJ2-7, with a possible D match to TRBD1 (6 bases). CDR3 length: 13 residues. The V end lost 1 base, the J end lost 1 base, and 8 bases lay between the germline ends. Looked up from germline, CDR1 is GTSNPN and CDR2 is SVGIG (reference sequence). CDR3 in DNA: TGTGCCTGGAGTGAAGGGGGATCCTACGAGCAGTACTTC. It is translated as CAWSEGGSYEQYF. Based on the CDR3 plus reference TRBV30 and TRBJ2-7, the full variable domain is SQTIHQWPATLVQPVGSPLSLECTVEGTSNPNLYWYRQAAGRGLQLLFYSVGIGQISSEVPQNLSASRPQDRQFILSSKKLLLSDSGFYLCAWSEGGSYEQYFGPGTRLTVT.

The chain carries TRBV6-5 and TRBJ2-7; the match to TRBD2 covers 7 bases. The germline CDR1 and CDR2 sequences are MNHEY and SVGAGI. V lost 2 bases, J lost 4 bases, and 8 bases stayed unmatched. CDR3 length: 15 amino acids. The CDR3 loop is CASSYRGRVGYEQYF. CDR3 DNA: TGTGCCAGCAGTTACCGGGGGAGGGTGGGGTACGAGCAGTACTTC.

This sequence joins TRBV5-4 and TRBJ2-2, with unresolved D. Deletions cut 0 bases from V and 6 bases from J, with 9 bases between. CDR1 SGHNT and CDR2 YYREEE come from the germline V gene (reference sequence). This CDR3 has 14 residues. The chain's CDR3 is CASSLAPGPGELFF. Here the CDR3 DNA reads TGTGCCAGCAGCTTGGCCCCGGGTCCCGGGGAGCTGTTTTTT.

The rearrangement uses TRBV7-3 and TRBJ2-1; possible D gene TRBD2, 6 bases. This CDR3 has 16 residues. Germline V gene sequence: CDR1 SGHTA, CDR2 FQGTGA. Trimming stripped 4 bases from V and 2 bases from J, with 15 bases between. CDR3 DNA: TGTGCCAGCAGCTCCAGCGGAGGGTCAACCTACAATGAGCAGTTCTTC. Translated: CASSSSGGSTYNEQFF. The variable domain in full, with the rest retrieved from reference TRBV7-3 and TRBJ2-1, is GAGVSQTPSNKVTEKGKYVELRCDPISGHTALYWYRQSLGQGPEFLIYFQGTGAADDSGLPNDRFFAVRPEGSVSTLKIQRTERGDSAVYLCASSSSGGSTYNEQFFGPGTRLTVL.

The chain links TRBV24-1 to TRBJ2-5; a possible D gene is TRBD2 (6 bases). This CDR3 has 12 residues. The germline V gene has CDR1 KGHDR and CDR2 SFDVKD. Trimming cost V 10 bases and J 5 bases, with 13 bases left between them. CDR3 sequence (DNA): TGTGCCACGGGAGGACCCTCGGAGACCCAGTACTTC. Encoded protein: CATGGPSETQYF.

This clone has a count of ten or more. J is TRBJ1-2 and V is TRBV7-9; D perhaps matches TRBD1 (5 bases). The germline V gene has CDR1 SEHNR and CDR2 FQNEAQ (reference sequence). The CDR3 consists of 13 residues. Between the trimmed V and J ends, which lost 3 bases and 7 bases, there was a span of 12 bases. CDR3 sequence reads: CASSFGGSGGYTF. As DNA, the CDR3 is TGTGCCAGCAGCTTTGGGGGTAGCGGTGGCTACACCTTC.

The rearrangement uses TRBV19 and TRBJ1-5; a weak D match, TRBD1 (6 bases). V lost 4 bases and J lost 4, with 8 bases in between. The V gene's germline CDR1 is LNHDA and CDR2 SQIVND (reference sequence). The CDR3 loop spans 13 amino acids. The CDR3: CASSTGTNQPQHF. The DNA of the CDR3 is TGTGCCAGTAGTACAGGGACAAATCAGCCCCAGCATTTT.